The rows below give T cell receptor beta chains drawn from one sample of a study of shared clonotypes between healthy human individuals. The method was immunoSEQ multiplex PCR; TCRdb's version includes in-frame clones alone and lacks a portion of them. The sample has a few million clones; approximately 95% are singletons. The sequenced sample consisted of naive CD4+ T cells from PBMCs. These receptors were obtained from a man between 18 and 29 years old in good health. Some clones in this sample may be carry-over from other donors' samples. CDR3s include the opening cysteine and the closing phenylalanine or tryptophan. A D gene is named only where the DNA matches it firmly. For some rows the clone size is stated as once, few or many, or as a class when expanded; others skip it.

v_call	j_call	clone_size	d_call	cdr3_nt	cdr3_aa
TRBV28	TRBJ1-2	.	.	TGTGCCAGCAGTTTCCCGGGAAGGCATGGCTACACCTTC	CASSFPGRHGYTF
TRBV7-3	TRBJ2-3	.	.	TGTGCCAGCAGTTTGGAACGCACAGATACGCAGTATTTT	CASSLERTDTQYF
TRBV28	TRBJ1-2	once	TRBD1	TGTGCCAGCAGTTCCCCGGGGACAGGGGATGTTGCGGGGGGCTACACCTTC	CASSSPGTGDVAGGYTF
TRBV7-9	TRBJ1-1	once	.	TGTGCCAGCAGCCCTCGGACAGCCAACACTGAAGCTTTCTTT	CASSPRTANTEAFF
TRBV5-1	TRBJ2-1	once	TRBD2	TGCGCCAGCAGCTTGGTGCCGACTAGCTGGTCCTACAATGAGCAGTTCTTC	CASSLVPTSWSYNEQFF
TRBV27	TRBJ2-7	once	.	TGTGCCAGCAGCCGTCCCGGTTACGAGCAGTACTTC	CASSRPGYEQYF
TRBV7-9	TRBJ1-2	few	.	TGTGCCAGCAGCTTCCGGGACGGCTATGGCTACACCTTC	CASSFRDGYGYTF
TRBV18	TRBJ2-5	.	TRBD2	TGTGCCAGCTCATCTACTAGCGGGCAAGAGACCCAGTACTTC	CASSSTSGQETQYF
TRBV18	TRBJ2-7	.	TRBD1	TGTGCCAGCTCTCGACAGGGGCAGTACGAGCAGTACTTC	CASSRQGQYEQYF
TRBV18	TRBJ2-7	.	TRBD1	TGTGCCAGCTCACCAGAAAACAGGGGGGAGCAGTACTTC	CASSPENRGEQYF
TRBV9	TRBJ2-3	.	TRBD2	TGTGCCAGCAGCGCCCGGACTAGCGGGAGCGCGGCAGATACGCAGTATTTT	CASSARTSGSAADTQYF
TRBV29-1	TRBJ1-4	.	TRBD1	TGCAGCGTTGCTAGGACAGGGGGCATAGGGGAAAAACTGTTTTTT	CSVARTGGIGEKLFF
TRBV28	TRBJ1-1	.	.	TGTGCCAGCAGTTTAACGAGGGTCCCCGAAGCTTTCTTT	CASSLTRVPEAFF
TRBV19	TRBJ2-1	few	.	TGTGCCAGTAGTATTTGGAGAAATGAGCAGTTCTTC	CASSIWRNEQFF
TRBV30	TRBJ1-4	.	.	TGTGCCTGGAGTTTTGGGTCAACTAATGAAAAACTGTTTTTT	CAWSFGSTNEKLFF
TRBV6-1	TRBJ2-7	.	TRBD2	TGTGCCAGCAGGAGAGCGGGAGTTTCCTACGAGCAGTACTTC	CASRRAGVSYEQYF
TRBV6-1	TRBJ2-1	.	TRBD1	TGTGCCAGCAGAAGACAGGGGGTCTACAATGAGCAGTTCTTC	CASRRQGVYNEQFF
TRBV5-6	TRBJ2-7	.	TRBD1	TGTGCCAGCAGCATCCCCGGGACAGGGCGGTACGAGCAGTACTTC	CASSIPGTGRYEQYF
TRBV5-1	TRBJ1-2	.	TRBD1	TGCGCCAGCAGCCGGCAGGGACAGGGTGAGGGCTACACCTTC	CASSRQGQGEGYTF
TRBV9	TRBJ2-2	once	.	TGTGCCAGCAGCGTAGATTTGGCTCGGGAGCTGTTTTTT	CASSVDLARELFF
TRBV5-1	TRBJ2-2	.	TRBD2	TGCGCCAGCAGCTTGGTCAACGGGAGGGCCACCGGGGAGCTGTTTTTT	CASSLVNGRATGELFF
TRBV18	TRBJ2-7	.	.	TGTGCCAGCTCACCGTTACCCCTCGGAAGCGAGCAGTACTTC	CASSPLPLGSEQYF
TRBV7-9	TRBJ1-3	.	.	TGTGCCAGCAGCTTAGCAGGAAACACCATATATTTT	CASSLAGNTIYF
TRBV28	TRBJ1-3	.	.	TGTGCCAGCAGTTTCGGAGGGTCGGGAAACACCATATATTTT	CASSFGGSGNTIYF
TRBV10-3	TRBJ2-1	.	TRBD1	TGTGCCATCAGTGAGTCGATCGGACAGGGGGCCTACAATGAGCAGTTCTTC	CAISESIGQGAYNEQFF
TRBV28	TRBJ2-1	.	.	TGTGCCAGCAGTTCCCCCGACATCCGGGGCTACAATGAGCAGTTCTTC	CASSSPDIRGYNEQFF
TRBV5-6	TRBJ2-1	.	TRBD2	TGTGCCAGCAGCTTTCGGACTAGCGGGACGGGGGGCGATGAGCAGTTCTTC	CASSFRTSGTGGDEQFF
TRBV30	TRBJ1-2	.	TRBD1	TGTGCCTGGGCTCCCGGACAGGGTTATGGCTACACCTTC	CAWAPGQGYGYTF
TRBV9	TRBJ2-7	.	TRBD2	TGTGCCAGCAGCCTGGTTGGGCTAGCGGGCGAGCAGTACTTC	CASSLVGLAGEQYF
TRBV28	TRBJ2-1	once	TRBD1	TGTGCCAGCAGTTCCGGGACAGGGGCCTACAATGAGCAGTTCTTC	CASSSGTGAYNEQFF
TRBV9	TRBJ2-1	.	TRBD2	TGTGCCAGCAGCGTGGGGACTAGCGGGAGCTATGAGCAGTTCTTC	CASSVGTSGSYEQFF
TRBV10-3	TRBJ2-7	.	TRBD2	TGTGCCATCGCTGGGCCGGGAGGAGAGCAGTACTTC	CAIAGPGGEQYF
TRBV27	TRBJ2-7	.	.	TGTGCCAGCAGTTTACTCGGCAGTCCAGATTACGAGCAGTACTTC	CASSLLGSPDYEQYF
TRBV5-1	TRBJ2-5	.	.	TGCGCCAGCAGCTTGGGGTCGGGTGGGGAGACCCAGTACTTC	CASSLGSGGETQYF
TRBV5-6	TRBJ2-5	.	.	TGTGCCAGCAGCACCGCCGGGAAAGAGACCCAGTACTTC	CASSTAGKETQYF
TRBV5-1	TRBJ1-1	few	.	TGCGCCAGCAGCTTGGGGCAGCATAATGAAGCTTTCTTT	CASSLGQHNEAFF
TRBV6-1	TRBJ2-5	.	TRBD2	TGTGCCAGCACCTTGGGACTAGCGGGAGTGAAGACCCAGTACTTC	CASTLGLAGVKTQYF
TRBV19	TRBJ1-4	once	.	TGTGCCAGTAGTCCGGCCCGAGGAGGAGAAAAACTGTTTTTT	CASSPARGGEKLFF
TRBV5-6	TRBJ1-2	.	.	TGTGCCAGCTCCGTCCGGGACGCCCGAGGCGGCTACACCTTC	CASSVRDARGGYTF
TRBV28	TRBJ1-2	.	TRBD1	TGTGCCAGCAGTCTCCCGGGACAGGCAAGAGGCTACACCTTC	CASSLPGQARGYTF
TRBV30	TRBJ2-7	.	TRBD1	TGTGCCTGGAGGAACCGGGACAGACATACCTACGAGCAGTACTTC	CAWRNRDRHTYEQYF
TRBV11-2	TRBJ1-1	.	.	TGTGCCAGCAGCTTAGATCACGGGGCTGAAGCTTTCTTT	CASSLDHGAEAFF
TRBV4-2	TRBJ2-5	.	.	TGTGCCAGCAGCCCGGGGAGCGGCAGGGACCAAGAGACCCAGTACTTC	CASSPGSGRDQETQYF
TRBV5-1	TRBJ2-5	.	TRBD2	TGCGCCAGCAGCGGGACTAGCGGCCAAGAGACCCAGTACTTC	CASSGTSGQETQYF
TRBV11-2	TRBJ2-7	.	.	TGTGCCAGCAGCTTATTTCCCCACTTTACCTACGAGCAGTACTTC	CASSLFPHFTYEQYF
TRBV6-5	TRBJ2-1	.	TRBD2	TGTGCCAGCAGTTACGCGGGAGGGCCCTACAATGAGCAGTTCTTC	CASSYAGGPYNEQFF
TRBV6-1	TRBJ2-7	.	TRBD1	TGTGCCAGCAGTGTATCCCGGGACAGGGTCTCCGAGCAGTACTTC	CASSVSRDRVSEQYF
TRBV4-1	TRBJ2-1	once	.	TGCGCCAGCAGCCAGCCAGGCAATGAGCAGTTCTTC	CASSQPGNEQFF
TRBV7-9	TRBJ2-5	.	.	TGTGCCAGCAGCAGCTACCAGGGGTTTGAGACCCAGTACTTC	CASSSYQGFETQYF
TRBV12-2	TRBJ1-2	.	.	TGTGCAAGTCGCTCGACAGGGCTGTCGGACTATGGCTACACCTTC	CASRSTGLSDYGYTF
TRBV12-5	TRBJ2-3	.	.	TGTGCTAGTGGTTTTGCGGGCACAGATACGCAGTATTTT	CASGFAGTDTQYF
TRBV15	TRBJ2-2	.	TRBD2	TGTGCCACCCGGTTGGGGGGGTGGGACACCGGGGAGCTGTTTTTT	CATRLGGWDTGELFF
TRBV7-2	TRBJ2-7	.	.	TGTGCCAGCAGCTTAGGCCAGATCCTGGGCGAGCAGTACTTC	CASSLGQILGEQYF
TRBV5-1	TRBJ2-2	.	.	TGCGCCAGCAGCGGGACAGTTGGGGGACTATTCACCGGGGAGCTGTTTTTT	CASSGTVGGLFTGELFF
TRBV15	TRBJ1-4	.	.	TGTGCCACCAGCAGGCAGCCTAATGAAAAACTGTTTTTT	CATSRQPNEKLFF